This T cell receptor beta chain originates from a study of T cell responses to AZD1222 COVID-19 vaccine. The repertoire was sequenced with immunoSEQ multiplex PCR; TCRdb's copy has only in-frame clones and lacks some. The sample records 13,000 to 15,000 clones, approximately 84% being singletons. Germline values: CDR1 MNHNY, CDR2 SVGAGI (reference sequence). Trimming at V came to 2 bases and at J to 6 bases, leaving 11 bases not matched to a gene. This CDR3 has 16 amino acids. This TCR came from an adult who received the AZD1222 COVID-19 vaccine. This chain uses TRBV6-6 with TRBJ2-3; 7 positions match TRBD2. The specimen was peripheral blood, collected 28 days after the second AZD1222 dose. The CDR3 sequence: CASSYRDYGDRDTQYF. The CDR3, as DNA: TGTGCCAGCAGTTACCGGGACTACGGAGATCGGGATACGCAGTATTTT.